The next 27 T cell receptor beta chains were all read from a single sample in a study of blood T cell repertoires in COVID-19. Method: immunoSEQ multiplex PCR; TCRdb's copy keeps in-frame clones and lacks some. The sample lists hundreds of thousands of clones, 90% to 95% seen once, with 2.5% to 4% in the top ten. Sequencing input: peripheral blood. The receptors originated from a woman under 30 who had recovered from COVID-19.

The chain couples TRBV30 to TRBJ2-3; 12 bases line up with TRBD2. Germline CDR1 reads GTSNPN; CDR2 reads SVGIG (reference sequence). This CDR3 is 18 amino acids long. J lost 6 bases, V lost 3 bases, and 16 bases had no gene match. As DNA, the CDR3 is TGTGCCTGGAGGGGGTTGAGGAGGGCTAGCGGGAGGGCGGATACGCAGTATTTT. It codes for CAWRGLRRASGRADTQYF.

This clone was seen only a few times. V and J are TRBV11-3 and TRBJ2-7, with a possible D match to TRBD1 (6 bases). V lost 1 base to trimming and J lost 2 bases, with 12 bases between them. The CDR3 loop spans 15 amino acids. Germline V gene sequence: CDR1 SGHNT, CDR2 YENEEA. CDR3 nucleotides: TGTGCCAGCAGCTTAGTTCAGGGGATCACCTACGAGCAGTACGTC. Amino acids: CASSLVQGITYEQYV.

The chain joins TRBV3-1 (or the pseudogene TRBV3-2) to TRBJ1-2, with no clear D. The CDR3 consists of 15 residues. CDR1 and CDR2 from the germline V gene are LGHDT and YNNKEL (reference sequence). Trimming shortened V by 4 bases and J by 1 base, and 13 bases separated the two germline ends. The CDR3 sequence: CASSRALDNNYGYTF. The CDR3 DNA follows: TGTGCCAGCAGCCGGGCATTGGATAATAACTATGGCTACACCTTC.

The CDR3 nucleotides are TGCGCCAGCAGTGGGGGACTAGCGGGAGGAGAGACCCAGTACTTC. This sequence encodes CASSGGLAGGETQYF. The chain combines TRBV5-1 with TRBJ2-5, with 15 bases fitting TRBD2. The ends lost 5 bases at V and 4 bases at J; junction bases unmatched: 3. The CDR3 has 15 amino acids. Per the germline V gene, CDR1 is SGHRS and CDR2 is YFSETQ.

The chain recombines TRBV6-5 with TRBJ1-2; 7 nucleotides align to TRBD1. J gave up 0 bases and V 8 bases, and 6 bases lay outside the gene matches. The CDR3 extends over 14 amino acids. Germline V CDR1 and CDR2: MNHEY, SVGAGI. CDR3 in amino acids: CASAGTASNYGYTF. CDR3 sequence (DNA): TGTGCCAGCGCGGGGACAGCATCTAACTATGGCTACACCTTC.

This chain joins TRBV5-4 and TRBJ1-6; possible D gene TRBD1, 6 bases. V lost 0 bases, J lost 11 bases, and 9 bases lay in between. CDR1 is SGHNT and CDR2 is YYREEE in the germline V gene (reference sequence). This CDR3 contains 13 residues. The CDR3 nucleotides read TGTGCCAGCAGCTTGGCTGGGGACACACCCCTCCACTTT. Its translation is CASSLAGDTPLHF. Together with reference TRBV5-4 and TRBJ1-6, the CDR3 gives the full variable domain: ETGVTQSPTHLIKTRGQQVTLRCSSQSGHNTVSWYQQALGQGPQFIFQYYREEENGRGNFPPRFSGLQFPNYSSELNVNALELDDSALYLCASSLAGDTPLHFGNGTRLTVT.

The J gene is TRBJ2-7, the V gene TRBV6-2 or TRBV6-3, with TRBD2 matching 7 bases. After removal of 5 bases from V and 10 bases from J, the junction contained 11 bases not matched to a gene. Germline lookup yields CDR1 MNHEY and CDR2 SVGEGT. This CDR3 spans 13 amino acids. The CDR3 protein is CASSDRGGIGQYV. CDR3 nucleotide sequence: TGTGCCAGCAGTGACCGGGGAGGGATCGGTCAGTACGTC.

V gene TRBV5-1 combines with J gene TRBJ2-3; D unresolved. V was clipped by 3 bases and J by 0 bases, with 8 bases between them. Germline CDR1 SGHRS, CDR2 YFSETQ. The CDR3 has 14 amino acids. As DNA, the CDR3 is TGCGCCAGCAGCTCTATCTCTAGCACAGATACGCAGTATTTT. It translates to CASSSISSTDTQYF.

V gene TRBV6-6 combines with J gene TRBJ1-2; D uncertain. CDR3 size: 13 residues. Germline V gives CDR1 MNHNY, CDR2 SVGAGI (reference sequence). The germline V and J ends were trimmed by 6 bases and 1 base, with 9 bases remaining between them. The CDR3 DNA reads as TGTGCCAGCAGAGCGGTGGATAACTATGGCTACACCTTC. Protein: CASRAVDNYGYTF.

The rearrangement uses TRBV7-2 and TRBJ2-1, with TRBD2 matching 12 bases. Germline CDR1 SGHTA, CDR2 FQGNSA. The CDR3 is 15 amino acids. With V trimmed by 5 bases and J by 6 bases, 5 bases remained unmatched. The DNA of the CDR3 is TGTGCCAGCAGCCTGACTAGCGGGAGCCTCAATGAGCAGTTCTTC. Protein: CASSLTSGSLNEQFF.

The chain is built from TRBV24-1 and TRBJ2-3; D gene unclear. Trimming took 1 base from V and 3 from J, leaving 10 bases between them. The CDR3 extends over 15 amino acids. The germline gives CDR1 KGHDR, CDR2 SFDVKD. CDR3 in amino acids: CATSDFESGTDTQYF. The CDR3 DNA is TGTGCCACCAGTGATTTCGAATCGGGTACAGATACGCAGTATTTT.

This clone was seen a single time. This chain links TRBV27 with TRBJ2-1; TRBD2 matches at 9 bases. The V and J ends lost 5 bases and 0 bases, in that order; junction bases with no gene match: 5. Germline V gene data show CDR1 as MNHEY and CDR2 as SMNVEV (reference sequence). The CDR3 is made up of 16 amino acids. CDR3 residues: CASSLTSGFSYNEQFF. The DNA for the CDR3 is TGTGCCAGCAGTCTAACTAGCGGGTTCTCCTACAATGAGCAGTTCTTC.

The J gene is TRBJ2-1, the V gene TRBV4-1, with 7 bases identical to TRBD2. The V gene's germline CDR1 is MGHRA and CDR2 YSYEKL. The CDR3 totals 17 residues. J lost 3 bases, V lost 1 base, and 9 bases had no gene match. This chain's CDR3 is CASSQAGAGPHYNEQFF. The CDR3 nucleotides read TGCGCCAGCAGCCAAGCGGGAGCGGGACCACACTACAATGAGCAGTTCTTC.

The chain employs TRBV29-1 and TRBJ2-2; maybe TRBD1 (5 bases). V was shortened by 0 bases and J by 1 base, with 6 bases between the two germline ends. The CDR3 covers 14 residues. The germline gives CDR1 SQVTM, CDR2 ANQGSEA. The CDR3 nucleotides are TGCAGCGTTGAAGACAGGGAGAACACCGGGGAGCTGTTTTTT. It translates to CSVEDRENTGELFF.

Only one count was recorded for this clone. The chain has TRBV4-3 and TRBJ2-1, with a weak D call TRBD1 (6 bases). V shed 3 bases and J shed 0 bases, with 15 bases lying between them. The CDR3 has 17 residues. CDR1 is LGHNA and CDR2 is YSLEER in the germline V gene. The CDR3, as DNA: TGCGCCAGCAGCCATCAAACAGGGCTAAGCTCCTACAATGAGCAGTTCTTC. This sequence encodes CASSHQTGLSSYNEQFF.

The CDR3 nucleotides are TGCGCCAGCAGCTTGGAAACGGGAGTTGAAGAGACCCAGTACTTC. Translation: CASSLETGVEETQYF. The gene calls are TRBV5-1 and TRBJ2-5, with a possible D match to TRBD2 (6 bases). CDR3 size: 15 residues. Per germline, CDR1 SGHRS and CDR2 YFSETQ. Trimming shortened V by 0 bases and J by 3 bases, and 12 bases separated the two germline ends.

This chain uses TRBV7-2 with TRBJ2-3, with 7 bases matching TRBD2. The V and J ends lost 5 bases and 11 bases, in that order; junction bases with no gene match: 16. Germline V gene sequence: CDR1 SGHTA, CDR2 FQGNSA. The CDR3 has 15 residues. This CDR3 is CASSQRLAAFGEQYF. The CDR3 nucleotides are TGTGCCAGCAGCCAAAGACTAGCAGCTTTCGGTGAGCAGTATTTT.

The V and J genes are TRBV7-2 and TRBJ1-5; D is unclear. This CDR3 is built from 14 residues. V dropped 3 bases and J dropped 0 bases, with 6 bases sitting between them. CDR1 SGHTA and CDR2 FQGNSA come from the germline V gene. This CDR3 reads CASSFHHSNQPQHF. CDR3 DNA sequence: TGTGCCAGCAGCTTCCATCATAGCAATCAGCCCCAGCATTTT.

The chain couples TRBV7-8 to TRBJ1-5, with TRBD1 matching over 10 bases. V lost 2 bases and J lost 6; bases outside the gene matches: 7. Germline-derived CDR1 and CDR2 are SGHVS and FQNEAQ. The CDR3 consists of 16 residues. The CDR3 spells CASSLTGQGVPQPQHF. The CDR3, as DNA: TGTGCCAGCAGCTTAACAGGACAGGGGGTCCCTCAGCCCCAGCATTTT.

The J gene is TRBJ2-2, the V gene TRBV10-3; D is uncertain. The CDR3 covers 15 residues. With 4 bases removed from V and 6 bases from J, the gap between germline ends came to 15 bases. Germline-derived CDR1 and CDR2 are ENHRY and SYGVKD. The CDR3 DNA follows: TGTGCCATCAGTGGCGGCAGCGTTACGGCCGGGGAGCTGTTTTTT. Translating it yields CAISGGSVTAGELFF.

DNA for the CDR3: TGTGCCAGCAGCCAGACTGTACCGTCTGGTGAAGCTTTCTTT. This translates into CASSQTVPSGEAFF. The chain joins TRBV7-8 to TRBJ1-1; D call uncertain. The V end lost 5 bases, the J end lost 7 bases, and 17 bases lay between the germline ends. The CDR3 contains 14 residues. CDR1 and CDR2 from the germline V gene are SGHVS and FQNEAQ.

This sequence joins TRBV6-4 and TRBJ2-3; 9 bases align to TRBD2. The germline V gene encodes CDR1 MRHNA and CDR2 SNTAGT. J was trimmed by 3 bases and V by 0 bases; bases with no gene match: 10. The CDR3 spans 18 residues. The CDR3 spells CASSDSPRSTSGTDTQYF. Here the CDR3 DNA reads TGTGCCAGCAGTGACTCCCCGAGGAGTACTAGCGGGACAGATACGCAGTATTTT.

V gene TRBV2 combines with J gene TRBJ2-3; 15 bases are a match to TRBD2. Losses at the gene ends were 8 bases for V and 6 bases for J; bases not matched to a gene: 3. The CDR3 is 14 residues long. CDR1 and CDR2 from the germline V gene are SNHLY and FYNNEI. The CDR3 loop is CASGLAGGSDTQYF. The CDR3 nucleotides are TGTGCCAGCGGACTAGCGGGAGGGTCGGATACGCAGTATTTT.

This clone was recorded a few times. This rearrangement joins TRBV27 to TRBJ2-7, with D tentatively TRBD2 (7 bases). V was cut by 2 bases and J by 5 bases, with 13 bases left in between. The CDR3 length is 14 residues. Germline lookup yields CDR1 MNHEY and CDR2 SMNVEV (reference sequence). The CDR3 DNA is TGTGCCAGCAGTTTAAGGGGGAGGGCGGACGAGCAGTACGTC. Translation: CASSLRGRADEQYV.

This chain uses TRBV27 with TRBJ2-7, with D possibly being TRBD2 (5 bases). This CDR3 comprises 16 residues. From germline, CDR1 is MNHEY and CDR2 SMNVEV (reference sequence). The V end was cut by 3 bases, the J end by 2 bases, with 17 bases between. The CDR3 loop reads CASSFSAGSGPYEQYV. The CDR3 nucleotides are TGTGCCAGCAGTTTCTCCGCGGGCTCAGGCCCCTACGAGCAGTACGTC.

V usage is TRBV7-9 and J usage is TRBJ1-2; TRBD1 aligns across 9 bases. Germline V gene lookup returns CDR1 SEHNR and CDR2 FQNEAQ (reference sequence). The CDR3 length is 15 residues. V lost 5 bases, J lost 3 bases, and 7 bases stayed unmatched. CDR3 sequence reads: CASSETGGADYGYTF. CDR3 DNA sequence: TGTGCCAGCAGCGAAACAGGGGGCGCGGACTATGGCTACACCTTC.

The chain links TRBV5-1 to TRBJ2-5, with 11 bases lining up with TRBD2. Germline lookup yields CDR1 SGHRS and CDR2 YFSETQ. The CDR3 is 18 amino acids. V gave up 2 bases and J gave up 9 bases; unmatched junction bases: 18. In DNA form, the CDR3 reads TGCGCCAGCAGCTTAGGCGGGCTAGCGGGAGGCCTCAGAGGGGCCCAGTACTTC. Translating it yields CASSLGGLAGGLRGAQYF.